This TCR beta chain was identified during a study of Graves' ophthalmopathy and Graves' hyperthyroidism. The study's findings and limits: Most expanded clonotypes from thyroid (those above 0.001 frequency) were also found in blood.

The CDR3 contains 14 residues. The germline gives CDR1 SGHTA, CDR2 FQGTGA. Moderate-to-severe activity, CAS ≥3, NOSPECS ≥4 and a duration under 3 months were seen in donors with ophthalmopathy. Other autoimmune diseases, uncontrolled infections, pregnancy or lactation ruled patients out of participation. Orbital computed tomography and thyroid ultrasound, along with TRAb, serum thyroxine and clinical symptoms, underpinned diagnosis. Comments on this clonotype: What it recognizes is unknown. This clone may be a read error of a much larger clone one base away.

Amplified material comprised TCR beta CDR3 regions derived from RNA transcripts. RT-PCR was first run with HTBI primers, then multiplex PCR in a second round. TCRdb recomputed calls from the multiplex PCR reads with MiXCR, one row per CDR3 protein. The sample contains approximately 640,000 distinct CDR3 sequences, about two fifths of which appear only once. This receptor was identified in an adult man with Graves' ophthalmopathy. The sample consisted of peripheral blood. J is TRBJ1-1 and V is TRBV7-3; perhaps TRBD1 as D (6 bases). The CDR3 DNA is TGCGCCAGCAGCCTAAGCCAGGGGCGCGCTGAAGCTTTCTTT. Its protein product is CASSLSQGRAEAFF. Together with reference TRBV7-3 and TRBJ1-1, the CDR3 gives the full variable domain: GAGVSQTPSNKVTEKGKYVELRCDPISGHTALYWYRQSLGQGPEFLIYFQGTGAADDSGLPNDRFFAVRPEGSVSTLKIQRTERGDSAVYLCASSLSQGRAEAFFGQGTRLTVV.